Presented here are 19 T cell receptor beta chains from one specimen sequenced in a study of blood T cell repertoires in COVID-19. The table came from immunoSEQ multiplex PCR; TCRdb's copy has only in-frame clones and leaves some out. Here the sample spans roughly 250,000 clones, around nine tenths being singletons. The material sequenced was PBMCs or T cells enriched from blood (not recorded which). The source of these receptors is a woman between 40 and 55 years old who had been exposed to COVID-19.

This clone was picked up one time. This chain links TRBV4-2 with TRBJ1-2; D is ambiguous. Germline CDR1 and CDR2: LGHNA and YNFKEQ. Trimming removed 5 bases from V and 3 bases from J, with 4 bases in between. The length of the CDR3 is 11 residues. Written as DNA, the CDR3 is TGTGCCAGCAGCTCGTACTATGGCTACACCTTC. Translation: CASSSYYGYTF.

J is TRBJ1-5 and V is TRBV19; D is unclear. The CDR3 contains 14 residues. V lost 10 bases and J lost 0, with 13 bases in between. CDR1 is LNHDA and CDR2 is SQIVND in the germline V gene (reference sequence). CDR3 sequence (DNA): TGTGCCACCAAATTGGAGATTAGCAATCAGCCCCAGCATTTT. Amino acids: CATKLEISNQPQHF.

The chain uses TRBV23-1 and TRBJ2-4, with 7 bases fitting TRBD1. TRBV23-1 is marked as an open reading frame, function uncertain. This CDR3 region has 12 residues. The V gene end was trimmed by 9 bases and the J gene end by 7 bases; junction bases not matched to a gene: 6. The CDR3 nucleotides read TGCGCCAGGACAGGGATCGGGAACATTCAGTACTTC. This encodes CARTGIGNIQYF.

The J gene is TRBJ2-5, the V gene TRBV9; 9 nucleotides match TRBD1. The germline CDR1 and CDR2 sequences are SGDLS and YYNGEE. Germline trimming cut 3 bases from V and 5 bases from J; bases unmatched to any gene: 5. CDR3 length equals 14 residues. The CDR3 DNA reads as TGTGCCAGCAGCGGGACAGGGGTGTCGGAGACCCAGTACTTC. Protein: CASSGTGVSETQYF.

The V gene is TRBV19, the J gene TRBJ1-3, with a possible D match to TRBD1 (6 bases). The length of the CDR3 is 15 residues. Germline assignment: CDR1 LNHDA and CDR2 SQIVND (reference sequence). The V end lost 7 bases, the J end lost 1 base, and 14 bases lay between the germline ends. In DNA form, the CDR3 reads TGTGCCAGTAACAGGGACACTTTTTCTGGAAACACCATATATTTT. The encoded protein is CASNRDTFSGNTIYF. The variable domain in full, with the rest retrieved from reference TRBV19 and TRBJ1-3, is DGGITQSPKYLFRKEGQNVTLSCEQNLNHDAMYWYRQDPGQGLRLIYYSQIVNDFQKGDIAEGYSVSREKKESFPLTVTSAQKNPTAFYLCASNRDTFSGNTIYFGEGSWLTVV.

This chain joins TRBV24-1 and TRBJ2-3, with D uncertain. V lost 1 base and J 3 bases, leaving 16 bases between the germline ends. From germline, CDR1 is KGHDR and CDR2 SFDVKD. The CDR3 loop spans 17 amino acids. The CDR3 region has the DNA TGTGCCACCAGTGATTTTGGTGGAACAGCCCCAACAGATACGCAGTATTTT. Its protein is CATSDFGGTAPTDTQYF.

This CDR3 reads CAIRGEETLDTQYF. Here the CDR3 DNA reads TGTGCCATCAGGGGAGAGGAGACTTTAGATACGCAGTATTTT. V gene TRBV10-3 combines with J gene TRBJ2-3, with D maybe TRBD2 (5 bases). Per the germline V gene, CDR1 is ENHRY and CDR2 is SYGVKD. This CDR3 comprises 14 residues. Between the trimmed V and J ends, which lost 6 bases and 5 bases, there was a span of 15 bases.

This chain links TRBV19 with TRBJ2-1; TRBD1 aligns across 9 bases. CDR1 and CDR2 (germline): LNHDA, SQIVND (reference sequence). CDR3 size: 16 residues. J lost 3 bases, V lost 7 bases, and 10 bases had no gene match. CDR3 in DNA: TGTGCCAGTACCAAGGGGGGGGACAGGGTCTACAATGAGCAGTTCTTC. Translated, it gives CASTKGGDRVYNEQFF.

This chain joins TRBV12-3 or TRBV12-4 and TRBJ2-7; D is unclear. Trimming pared 4 bases from V and 0 bases from J, leaving 4 bases between. The CDR3 is 12 residues long. CDR3 DNA sequence: TGTGCCAGCAGTTCTACCTCCTACGAGCAGTACTTC. It codes for CASSSTSYEQYF.

V gene TRBV6-2 or TRBV6-3 combines with J gene TRBJ1-2; 7 nucleotides agree with TRBD1. V lost 5 bases, J lost 5 bases, and 5 bases stayed unmatched. There are 13 residues in the CDR3. The V gene's germline CDR1 is MNHEY and CDR2 SVGEGT. The CDR3 DNA reads TGTGCCAGCAGTCTTACAGGGGTATATGGCTACACCTTC. Protein product: CASSLTGVYGYTF.

V and J are TRBV6-5 and TRBJ2-7; 7 bases align to TRBD1. There are 16 residues in the CDR3. Trimming at V came to 0 bases and at J to 0 bases, leaving 5 bases not matched to a gene. The V gene's germline CDR1 is MNHEY and CDR2 SVGAGI. DNA of the CDR3: TGTGCCAGCAGTTACTCCCCTGGGACAGTCTCCTACGAGCAGTACTTC. Translating it yields CASSYSPGTVSYEQYF.

The chain recombines TRBV2 with TRBJ1-5, with D possibly TRBD1 on 6 matching bases. The CDR3 is made up of 14 amino acids. Trimming pared 4 bases from V and 1 base from J, leaving 8 bases between. The germline gives CDR1 SNHLY, CDR2 FYNNEI. In nucleotides, the CDR3 is TGTGCCAGCAGTGCGACAGGAAGCAATCAGCCCCAGCATTTT. It specifies CASSATGSNQPQHF.

The gene calls are TRBV19 and TRBJ1-1, with 9 bases that match TRBD1. The trim removed 0 bases at V and 1 base at J, leaving 9 bases unmatched. Germline-derived CDR1 and CDR2 are LNHDA and SQIVND (reference sequence). The CDR3 length is 18 residues. The DNA of the CDR3 is TGTGCCAGTAGTATAGAGGGGACAGGGAGGGTCGCGAACACTGAAGCTTTCTTT. Protein sequence: CASSIEGTGRVANTEAFF.

The V and J genes are TRBV21-1 and TRBJ1-2; the tabulated D call, TRBD1, remains unverified against the DNA. TRBV21-1 is recorded as a pseudogene. The CDR3 sequence is 14 residues long. CDR3 DNA sequence: TGTGCCAGCACCAGGCGTGATGTAACCTATGGCTACACCTTC. Translated, it gives CASTRRDVTYGYTF.

This chain links TRBV29-1 with TRBJ2-7; no clear D. V gave up 3 bases and J gave up 8 bases, with 32 bases separating them. CDR1 SQVTM and CDR2 ANQGSEA come from the germline V gene. The CDR3 extends over 18 amino acids. CDR3 sequence reads: CSVDRVVIGLEERCKQYV. The CDR3 nucleotides read TGCAGCGTTGATCGAGTTGTTATCGGCCTCGAGGAGAGGTGCAAGCAGTACGTC.

The genes are TRBV28 and TRBJ2-3; 14 positions match TRBD2. The length of the CDR3 is 18 residues. With V trimmed by 8 bases and J by 5 bases, 15 bases remained unmatched. Germline loops: CDR1 MDHEN, CDR2 SYDVKM. The CDR3 region has the DNA TGTGCCAGCGGGACTAGCGGGAGCTCCTTTTCTTGGGTAGATACGCAGTATTTT. Amino acid sequence: CASGTSGSSFSWVDTQYF.

V usage is TRBV11-3 and J usage is TRBJ1-2; 8 bases match TRBD1. This CDR3 comprises 14 residues. Germline-derived CDR1 and CDR2 are SGHNT and YENEEA. Trimming took 6 bases from V and 8 from J; bases not matched to a gene: 11. CDR3 nucleotide sequence: TGTGCCAGCAGACCTATCCGGGACAGGAGGGGCTACACCTTC. It translates to CASRPIRDRRGYTF.

J is TRBJ1-2 and V is TRBV5-6; 8 nucleotides match TRBD1. Germline V lookup: CDR1 SGHDT, CDR2 YYEEEE. The V and J ends lost 2 bases and 8 bases, in that order; junction bases with no gene match: 5. This CDR3 spans 13 amino acids. CDR3 sequence (DNA): TGTGCCAGCAGCTTCCAGGGGGCAGGGGGCTACACCTTC. It translates to CASSFQGAGGYTF.

The chain combines TRBV18 with TRBJ2-1, with TRBD1 identical over 11 bases. Germline V gene lookup returns CDR1 KGHSH and CDR2 LQKENI. V was clipped by 0 bases and J by 5 bases; unmatched bases: 3. The CDR3 has 16 amino acids. CDR3: CASSPPGQGGHNEQFF. CDR3 nucleotide sequence: TGTGCCAGCTCACCACCGGGACAGGGGGGGCACAATGAGCAGTTCTTC. The variable domain in full, with the rest retrieved from reference TRBV18 and TRBJ2-1, is NAGVMQNPRHLVRRRGQEARLRCSPMKGHSHVYWYRQLPEEGLKFMVYLQKENIIDESGMPKERFSAEFPKEGPSILRIQQVVRGDSAAYFCASSPPGQGGHNEQFFGPGTRLTVL.